Below are 10 T cell receptor beta chains sequenced from a single sample in a study of molecular identifiers for immune sequencing clone quantification. TCRdb used MiXCR to reprocess the PCR reads, holding one entry per CDR3 protein. This sample has tens of thousands of distinct CDR3 sequences; more than 20% occur once, and the top ten carry approximately 0.78%. Sequencing used naive CD8+ T cells from blood, with Jurkat cell RNA spiked in. Sample subset: FACS-sorted CD8+CD4-CCR7+CD45RA+ naive T cells. These receptors originate from a human donor in good health. Some libraries in this study had Jurkat cell RNA spiked in.

In regard to this clonotype: No conserved phenylalanine or tryptophan ends this CDR3, so it is likely a read error. The chain combines TRBV6-5 with TRBJ2-3, with D perhaps TRBD1 or TRBD2 (5 bases each). V was cut by 4 bases and J by 0 bases, with 11 bases left in between. Per germline, CDR1 MNHEY and CDR2 SVGAGI. This CDR3 comprises 15 residues. CDR3 loop: CASSSRDRSTDTQYL. The CDR3 DNA sequence: TGTGCCAGCAGTTCCCGGGACCGCAGCACAGATACGCAGTATCTT.

The table lists this clonotype with many counts. The V call is TRBV7-9, the J call TRBJ1-1, with D hard to call. CDR1 and CDR2 (germline): SEHNR, FQNEAQ (reference sequence). This CDR3 spans 12 amino acids. The germline V and J ends were trimmed by 4 bases and 7 bases, with 10 bases remaining between them. The CDR3 DNA sequence: TGTGCCAGCAGCTGGGAAGAGATTGAAGCTTTCTTT. Protein: CASSWEEIEAFF.

The chain combines TRBV19 with TRBJ1-6; D not resolved. CDR3 length: 15 residues. V was clipped by 2 bases and J by 7 bases, with 12 bases between them. The germline V gene has CDR1 LNHDA and CDR2 SQIVND (reference sequence). CDR3 amino acids: CASSINAGLNSPLHF. The DNA for the CDR3 is TGTGCCAGTAGTATAAATGCAGGATTGAATTCACCCCTCCACTTT.

In the case of this clonotype: Just one base apart from a much larger clone, this may be a read error. The chain couples TRBV9 to TRBJ2-3, with TRBD2 identical over 16 bases. The V gene's germline CDR1 is SGDLS and CDR2 YYNGEE. This CDR3 contains 20 residues. Trimming at V came to 0 bases and at J to 4 bases, leaving 11 bases not matched to a gene. CDR3 DNA: TGTGCCAGCAGCGTAGGCCCCGGGACTAGCGGGAGGGCCAGCGCAGATACGCAGTATTTT. It is translated as CASSVGPGTSGRASADTQYF.

V and J are TRBV20-1 and TRBJ2-5, with D perhaps TRBD2 (5 bases). The V end lost 3 bases, the J end lost 0 bases, and 14 bases lay between the germline ends. This CDR3 contains 15 residues. The germline V gene encodes CDR1 DFQATT and CDR2 SNEGSKA (reference sequence). The CDR3 sequence: CSARPGVINQETQYF. The CDR3 nucleotides are TGCAGTGCTAGGCCCGGGGTCATAAACCAAGAGACCCAGTACTTC.

The chain carries TRBV7-6 and TRBJ1-5, with 9 bases fitting TRBD1. This CDR3 is built from 15 residues. Trimming at V came to 5 bases and at J to 2 bases, leaving 4 bases not matched to a gene. Germline loops: CDR1 SGHVS, CDR2 FNYEAQ. The CDR3 DNA is TGTGCCAGCAGCGCGGGACAGGGAGGCAATCAGCCCCAGCATTTT. It codes for CASSAGQGGNQPQHF. The variable domain in full, completed from reference TRBV7-6 and TRBJ1-5, reads GAGVSQSPRYKVTKRGQDVALRCDPISGHVSLYWYRQALGQGPEFLTYFNYEAQQDKSGLPNDRFSAERPEGSISTLTIQRTEQRDSAMYRCASSAGQGGNQPQHFGDGTRLSIL.

This clonotype was observed a few times. This sequence may be a read error, since a much larger clone differs from it by one base. The chain has TRBV20-1 and TRBJ2-3, with 11 bases fitting TRBD2. With 0 bases clipped from V and 6 bases from J, the junction kept 5 bases outside the gene matches. CDR1 and CDR2 from the germline V gene are DFQATT and SNEGSKA (reference sequence). This CDR3 spans 15 amino acids. This CDR3 is CSARDSGRERDTQYF. CDR3 nucleotide sequence: TGCAGTGCTAGAGATAGCGGGAGGGAGCGCGATACGCAGTATTTT.

At least ten counts were recorded for this clonotype. The gene calls are TRBV6-2 or TRBV6-3 and TRBJ1-1; D is ambiguous. The germline V gene has CDR1 MNHEY and CDR2 SVGEGT. The V and J ends lost 2 bases and 1 base respectively, with 5 bases between them. The CDR3 is made up of 13 amino acids. CDR3: CASSYGENTEAFF. CDR3 bases: TGTGCCAGCAGTTACGGGGAGAACACTGAAGCTTTCTTT.

Of note for this clonotype: This may come from a read error, since a much larger clone is one base off. V gene TRBV19 combines with J gene TRBJ1-1; D is uncertain. Per the germline V gene, CDR1 is LNHDA and CDR2 is SQIVND (reference sequence). This CDR3 comprises 14 residues. The CDR3 loop is CASTPASGYTEALF. CDR3 DNA sequence: TGTGCCAGTACCCCGGCCTCTGGTTACACTGAAGCTCTCTTT.

In this sample, this clonotype turned up many times. The genes are TRBV5-1 and TRBJ2-3; 9 bases are a match to TRBD2. The junction had 9 bases not matched to a gene; V was cut back by 4 bases and J by 3 bases. The CDR3 contains 16 residues. CDR1 and CDR2 (germline): SGHRS, YFSETQ. The CDR3 DNA sequence: TGCGCCAGCAGCACTCCCGTAGCGGGAGTAACAGATACGCAGTATTTT. Translation gives CASSTPVAGVTDTQYF.